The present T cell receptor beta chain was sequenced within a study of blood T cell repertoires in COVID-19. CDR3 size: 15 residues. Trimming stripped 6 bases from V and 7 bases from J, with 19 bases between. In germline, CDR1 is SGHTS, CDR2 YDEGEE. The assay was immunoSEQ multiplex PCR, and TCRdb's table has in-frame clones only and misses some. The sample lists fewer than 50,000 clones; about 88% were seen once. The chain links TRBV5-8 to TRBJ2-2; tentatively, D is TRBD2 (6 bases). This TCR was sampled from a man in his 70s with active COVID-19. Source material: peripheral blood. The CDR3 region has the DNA TGTGCCAGCACCGGTCTAGGCGGAGGGTACGGGGAGCTGTTTTTT. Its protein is CASTGLGGGYGELFF.